This T cell receptor beta chain was identified in a study of blood T cell repertoires in COVID-19 (dated by TCRdb to 2018 to 2021). Describing the broader study: Samples covering the acute and convalescent phases of COVID-19 were provided by collaborators in the United States, Italy and Spain. The prospective study material was composed of cDNA or gDNA derived from T cells, B-cell-depleted T cells, or PBMCs. Deeply sampled blood TCRbeta repertoires from subjects exposed to, actively infected with, or recovered from COVID-19 were included in the dataset. The repertoires were released in a freely available public database intended as a resource for research on the immune response to SARS-CoV-2. The samples were drawn from two sources: the first 160 participants of the ongoing ImmuneRACE study, and over 1,000 subjects contributed by 6 global collaborators. Sample metadata almost always included a de-identified subject ID, COVID-19 status, age in years and sex. Where available, HLA class I and class II types were obtained from metadata supplied by the sample provider rather than from assay-based typing.

The full study reports these points: How much clinical and demographic metadata was included differed by source and by participant, and the metadata was provided uncurated.

Trimmed from V: 4 bases; trimmed from J: 6 bases; junction bases lacking a gene match: 14. The CDR3 starts with the cysteine, ends with the phenylalanine, and has 16 residues. Kept here is only the CDR3 DNA, which spans 48 bases and is read in frame from base 1. Per the germline V gene, SGHVS is the CDR1 and FNYEAQ is the CDR2. Each collaborating institution followed its own protocols to collect whole blood in K2EDTA tubes. For TCRbeta analysis, collaborators shipped samples in one of three forms: frozen whole blood, isolated PBMCs, or DNA extracted from either of those sample types. TCRbeta CDR3 regions were amplified from genomic DNA using the immunoSEQ Assay, a bias-controlled multiplex PCR. The authors processed their data as follows. The number of nucleated cells in each sample was estimated by amplification of reference gene primers within the assay. To quantify the absolute abundance of each unique TCRbeta CDR3 rearrangement, sequence reads were collapsed and filtered. For each sample, productive Simpson clonality was calculated as the square root of Simpson's diversity index over productive rearrangements. This is the immuneACCESS table as TCRdb keeps it, with only in-frame sequences that have V and J called. A part of the clones is gone; compared with another copy, unresolved V genes explain less than half, and the rest is unexplained. For V, J and clone size, that table is used; D and trimming come from the DNA. Recorded for this sample are some 78,000 clones; more than 70% of them occurred a single time. The top ten clones comprise approximately 6.2% of the sample.

Points on this clone: Its recognized antigen is unknown. No per-base quality is available; no much larger clone lies one base away.

Source material: peripheral blood. The receptor was derived from a man aged 55 to 69 with active or convalescent COVID-19. Rearrangement joined TRBV7-6 to TRBJ2-7; 8 bases in the middle match TRBD2. The CDR3 protein: CASSSFYGGADSEQYF. The sequenced DNA: TGTGCCAGCAGCTCCTTTTACGGGGGGGCCGATTCCGAGCAGTACTTC.